These 21 T cell receptor beta chains were all obtained from the same sample, sequenced in a study of shared clonotypes between healthy human individuals. Data came from immunoSEQ multiplex PCR; TCRdb stores just in-frame clones and leaves some out. This repertoire shows some 1,400,000 clones, roughly 95% found once; its top ten account for 1.2%. The sample taken for sequencing was naive CD4+ T cells sorted from blood. Subset denoted: CD45RA+ positively selected. These receptors were obtained from a man between 25 and 39 years old in good health.

The chain links TRBV11-2 to TRBJ2-7; D perhaps matches TRBD2 (6 bases). V shed 6 bases and J shed 6 bases, with 12 bases lying between them. Looked up from germline, CDR1 is SGHAT and CDR2 is FQNNGV. The CDR3 contains 12 residues. In nucleotides, the CDR3 is TGTGCCAGCAGGGGAGGACCGGGCGAGCAGTACTTC. Residues: CASRGGPGEQYF.

On this clone itself: This sample includes further DNA sequences coding for the same CDR3. The chain uses TRBV10-1 and TRBJ1-1; D ambiguous. The V end was cut by 6 bases, the J end by 1 base, with 9 bases between. Germline loops: CDR1 WNHNN, CDR2 SYGVQD (reference sequence). The CDR3 totals 13 residues. The DNA of the CDR3 is TGCGCCAGCAGCGCCCAGAGGAACACTGAAGCTTTCTTT. Protein: CASSAQRNTEAFF.

Points on this clone: Within the sample, other DNA sequences also encode this same CDR3. The rearrangement joins TRBV5-4 to TRBJ2-3, with no clear D. The CDR3 runs to 13 residues. Per germline, CDR1 SGHNT and CDR2 YYREEE (reference sequence). The V and J ends lost 1 base and 5 bases respectively, with 8 bases between them. Here the CDR3 reads CASSLPGEDTQYF. In DNA, the CDR3 is TGTGCCAGCAGCTTGCCAGGCGAAGATACGCAGTATTTT.

This clone was seen just once. The chain employs TRBV5-1 and TRBJ2-1, with 14 positions matching TRBD2. CDR1 is SGHRS and CDR2 is YFSETQ in the germline V gene. V lost 3 bases and J lost 4; bases outside the gene matches: 12. CDR3 length: 19 amino acids. CDR3 coding DNA: TGCGCCAGCAGCTCGATTGGGACTAGCGGGAGCGCGAGGTACAATGAGCAGTTCTTC. Encoded protein: CASSSIGTSGSARYNEQFF.

V gene TRBV7-2 combines with J gene TRBJ2-5; TRBD2 is a possible D gene (7 bases). The germline V gene has CDR1 SGHTA and CDR2 FQGNSA. V shed 6 bases and J shed 5 bases, with 16 bases lying between them. This CDR3 spans 14 amino acids. CDR3 coding DNA: TGTGCCAGCAGAGTTAGGGGGGGTGTCGAGACCCAGTACTTC. This codes for CASRVRGGVETQYF.

This sequence joins TRBV5-1 and TRBJ1-1; D is unresolved. CDR1 is SGHRS, CDR2 YFSETQ, per germline. This CDR3 spans 15 amino acids. The V gene lost 0 bases and the J gene lost 2 bases, with 11 bases spanning the gap. The CDR3 region has the DNA TGCGCCAGCAGCTTGGCCGTCGGCGTCAACACTGAAGCTTTCTTT. Encoded protein: CASSLAVGVNTEAFF.

The chain carries TRBV13 and TRBJ2-2; D might be TRBD2 (7 bases). Germline V gene sequence: CDR1 PRHDT, CDR2 FYEKMQ (reference sequence). With 3 bases removed from V and 6 bases from J, the gap between germline ends came to 23 bases. This CDR3 has 18 amino acids. The CDR3 region is CASSLSGDIWGRAGELFF. The CDR3 region has the DNA TGTGCCAGCAGCTTGAGCGGGGACATTTGGGGTAGGGCCGGGGAGCTGTTTTTT.

This rearrangement joins TRBV5-6 to TRBJ2-7, with a possible D match to TRBD2 (7 bases). Trimming cost V 3 bases and J 9 bases, with 13 bases left between them. CDR1 is SGHDT, CDR2 YYEEEE, per germline. The CDR3 consists of 12 residues. The CDR3 nucleotides are TGTGCCAGCAGCTACACGGGGGGCCGGCAGTACTTC. It codes for CASSYTGGRQYF.

The chain employs TRBV28 and TRBJ1-2; D is uncertain. CDR1 and CDR2 from the germline V gene are MDHEN and SYDVKM. This CDR3 region has 16 residues. Trimming took 4 bases from V and 0 from J, leaving 15 bases between them. The CDR3 bases are TGTGCCAGCAGTTCGATCACCAGGAGGGCTAACTATGGCTACACCTTC. It codes for CASSSITRRANYGYTF.

The V call is TRBV7-6, the J call TRBJ1-4; D gene unclear. V was pared by 5 bases and J by 8 bases, with 18 bases between. The CDR3 sequence is 15 residues long. The germline CDR1 and CDR2 sequences are SGHVS and FNYEAQ. DNA for the CDR3: TGTGCCAGCAGCGCTAACGTGGGGAGAGAAGAAAAACTGTTTTTT. Amino acids: CASSANVGREEKLFF.

The CDR3 loop is CASSYLSSSTDTQYF. The CDR3 DNA is TGTGCCAGCAGTTACCTGAGTAGCAGCACAGATACGCAGTATTTT. V is TRBV6-5 and J is TRBJ2-3, with D uncertain. CDR1 is MNHEY and CDR2 is SVGAGI in the germline V gene. V lost 2 bases and J 0 bases, leaving 9 bases between the germline ends. The CDR3 runs 15 residues.

The chain combines TRBV6-6 with TRBJ2-1; perhaps TRBD2 as D (6 bases). V shed 6 bases and J shed 3 bases, with 18 bases lying between them. The CDR3 is made up of 16 amino acids. Germline lookup yields CDR1 MNHNY and CDR2 SVGAGI (reference sequence). The CDR3 spells CASRRRGGTYYNEQFF. For the CDR3, the DNA is TGTGCCAGCAGACGTAGGGGAGGTACCTACTACAATGAGCAGTTCTTC.

This chain links TRBV28 with TRBJ2-3; TRBD1 is a possible D gene (6 bases). Germline V gene sequence: CDR1 MDHEN, CDR2 SYDVKM. CDR3 size: 12 residues. The V end lost 1 base, the J end lost 9 bases, and 8 bases lay between the germline ends. In DNA form, the CDR3 reads TGTGCCAGCAGTTTATTGGGGACAACGCAGTATTTT. Protein product: CASSLLGTTQYF.

The chain recombines TRBV7-2 with TRBJ2-5, with D possibly being TRBD1 (6 bases). The CDR3 sequence is 12 residues long. Per germline, CDR1 SGHTA and CDR2 FQGNSA. Trimming pared 1 base from V and 13 bases from J, leaving 13 bases between. CDR3 sequence (DNA): TGTGCCAGCAGCTTAGTCAATACAGGGCCGTACTTC. Protein sequence: CASSLVNTGPYF.

J is TRBJ2-7 and V is TRBV6-5; perhaps D is TRBD1 or TRBD2 (6 bases each). This CDR3 has 15 amino acids. CDR1 and CDR2 from the germline V gene are MNHEY and SVGAGI. V shed 0 bases and J shed 6 bases, with 15 bases lying between them. The DNA of the CDR3 is TGTGCCAGCAGTTACTCCCCGGGGGCTGGGATCGAGCAGTACTTC. This encodes CASSYSPGAGIEQYF.

The chain carries TRBV15 and TRBJ2-5; the D gene is possibly TRBD2 (6 bases). The CDR3 is 14 amino acids. Germline V CDR1 and CDR2: LNHNV, YYDKDF (reference sequence). Trimming cost V 3 bases and J 5 bases, with 13 bases left between them. CDR3 sequence reads: CATSRGGTEETQYF. Written as DNA, the CDR3 is TGTGCCACCAGCAGGGGGGGTACGGAGGAGACCCAGTACTTC.

This rearrangement joins TRBV28 to TRBJ2-7; possibly TRBD1 or TRBD2 for D (6 bases each). Trimming took 2 bases from V and 3 from J, leaving 20 bases between them. The CDR3 extends over 17 amino acids. Germline V lookup: CDR1 MDHEN, CDR2 SYDVKM. CDR3 in amino acids: CASSLPSYRVGGYEQYF. CDR3 nucleotides: TGTGCCAGCAGTTTACCAAGTTACAGGGTCGGGGGCTACGAGCAGTACTTC.

The chain is built from TRBV5-6 and TRBJ2-2; no firm D call. Germline-derived CDR1 and CDR2 are SGHDT and YYEEEE. V gave up 2 bases and J gave up 1 base, with 6 bases separating them. The CDR3 spans 14 residues. The CDR3 region is CASSFYRNTGELFF. Here the CDR3 DNA reads TGTGCCAGCAGCTTTTACAGGAACACCGGGGAGCTGTTTTTT.

The V call is TRBV6-5, the J call TRBJ2-1, with no clear D. CDR1 and CDR2 (germline): MNHEY, SVGAGI. V gave up 2 bases and J gave up 7 bases, with 15 bases separating them. The length of the CDR3 is 15 residues. The DNA of the CDR3 is TGTGCCAGCAGTTACGCTATCGTCGGGTGGAATGAGCAGTTCTTC. Encoded protein: CASSYAIVGWNEQFF.

V is TRBV2 and J is TRBJ2-5; 8 positions match TRBD1. Germline CDR1 is SNHLY and CDR2 is FYNNEI. CDR3 length: 13 residues. After removal of 7 bases from V and 4 bases from J, the junction contained 5 bases not matched to a gene. CDR3 protein: CASKSGGAETQYF. In DNA, the CDR3 is TGTGCCAGCAAGTCAGGGGGCGCAGAGACCCAGTACTTC.

Concerning this clone: This CDR3 is also generated by other DNA sequences in the sample. This chain joins TRBV5-1 and TRBJ2-5; the match to TRBD1 covers 7 bases. This CDR3 is 13 amino acids long. The germline CDR1 and CDR2 sequences are SGHRS and YFSETQ. After removal of 6 bases from V and 1 base from J, the junction contained 3 bases not matched to a gene. The CDR3 protein is CASTGTVQETQYF. CDR3 in DNA: TGCGCCAGCACCGGGACAGTCCAAGAGACCCAGTACTTC.